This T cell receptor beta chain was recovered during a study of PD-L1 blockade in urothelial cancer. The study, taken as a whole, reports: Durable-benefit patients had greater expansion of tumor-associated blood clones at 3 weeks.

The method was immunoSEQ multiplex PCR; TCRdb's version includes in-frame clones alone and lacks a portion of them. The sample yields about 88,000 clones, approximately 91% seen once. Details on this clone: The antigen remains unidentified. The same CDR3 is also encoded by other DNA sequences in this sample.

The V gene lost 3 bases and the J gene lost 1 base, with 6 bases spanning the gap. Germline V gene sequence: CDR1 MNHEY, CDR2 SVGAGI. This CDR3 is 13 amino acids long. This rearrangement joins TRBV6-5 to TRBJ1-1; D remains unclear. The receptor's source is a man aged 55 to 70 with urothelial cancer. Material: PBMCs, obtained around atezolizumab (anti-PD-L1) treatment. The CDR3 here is CASSYGQNTEAFF. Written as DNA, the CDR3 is TGTGCCAGCAGTTATGGGCAGAACACTGAAGCTTTCTTT.